Shown below are 15 T cell receptor beta chains from a single sample sequenced in a study of blood T cell repertoires in COVID-19. Sequencing was performed with immunoSEQ multiplex PCR; in TCRdb, only in-frame clones are kept and a portion is missing. The sample holds 310,000 or so clones; around 90% are singletons and the top ten take 1%. Specimen: peripheral blood. These receptors were collected from a man in his fifties with active or convalescent COVID-19.

The genes are TRBV7-9 and TRBJ2-1; no definite D call. Germline V lookup: CDR1 SEHNR, CDR2 FQNEAQ (reference sequence). The CDR3 length is 17 residues. V lost 5 bases and J 2 bases, leaving 19 bases between the germline ends. The CDR3, as DNA: TGTGCCAGCAGCCGCCCTCCGGGTGGCAGCGCCTACAATGAGCAGTTCTTC. Translated: CASSRPPGGSAYNEQFF. Supplemented by reference TRBV7-9 and TRBJ2-1, the full variable domain reads DTGVSQNPRHKITKRGQNVTFRCDPISEHNRLYWYRQTLGQGPEFLTYFQNEAQLEKSRLLSDRFSAERPKGSFSTLEIQRTEQGDSAMYLCASSRPPGGSAYNEQFFGPGTRLTVL.

The chain combines TRBV29-1 with TRBJ1-1; unclear D gene. Germline V gene sequence: CDR1 SQVTM, CDR2 ANQGSEA. This CDR3 region has 13 residues. Trimming cost V 4 bases and J 3 bases, with 12 bases left between them. The CDR3 nucleotides are TGCAGCGTTGTTCCAGGATCTTACACTGAAGCTTTCTTT. As protein: CSVVPGSYTEAFF.

The genes are TRBV19 and TRBJ2-1, with 8 bases fitting TRBD1. The CDR3 extends over 15 amino acids. Germline V gene data show CDR1 as LNHDA and CDR2 as SQIVND (reference sequence). V shed 3 bases and J 5 bases; nucleotides not matched to a gene: 6. For the CDR3, the DNA is TGTGCCAGTAGTATGGCCGGGACAGGAAACAATGAGCAGTTCTTC. Its protein product is CASSMAGTGNNEQFF.

J is TRBJ1-2 and V is TRBV3-1 (or the pseudogene TRBV3-2); D is ambiguous. The CDR3 extends over 13 amino acids. Between the trimmed V and J ends, which lost 0 bases and 6 bases, there was a span of 8 bases. The germline gives CDR1 LGHDT, CDR2 YNNKEL (reference sequence). The CDR3 coding sequence is TGTGCCAGCAGCCAAGAGAGTTTCCATGGCTACACCTTC. This encodes CASSQESFHGYTF.

This chain links TRBV7-8 with TRBJ1-2, with TRBD1 matching 10 bases. Germline CDR1 is SGHVS and CDR2 is FQNEAQ. This CDR3 has 14 amino acids. After removal of 5 bases from V and 5 bases from J, the junction contained 5 bases not matched to a gene. The DNA of the CDR3 is TGTGCCAGCAGCACCCGACAGGGGGCTTATGGCTACACCTTC. Amino acids: CASSTRQGAYGYTF.

The rearrangement links TRBV4-2 to TRBJ1-2, with TRBD1 as a possible D gene (5 bases). Trimming left V 0 bases short and J 7 bases short, with 9 bases between. Germline V gives CDR1 LGHNA, CDR2 YNFKEQ. This CDR3 region has 13 residues. CDR3 amino acids: CASSQDSGLGYTF. In DNA, the CDR3 is TGTGCCAGCAGCCAAGACTCAGGGCTTGGCTACACCTTC.

The chain combines TRBV28 with TRBJ2-7, with a tentative D call TRBD1 (6 bases). This CDR3 has 15 residues. V was clipped by 2 bases and J by 1 base, with 12 bases between them. CDR1 and CDR2 from the germline V gene are MDHEN and SYDVKM. Here the CDR3 reads CASSLPWTVSYEQYF. CDR3 DNA: TGTGCCAGCAGTTTACCTTGGACAGTTTCCTACGAGCAGTACTTC. Supplemented by reference TRBV28 and TRBJ2-7, the full variable domain reads DVKVTQSSRYLVKRTGEKVFLECVQDMDHENMFWYRQDPGLGLRLIYFSYDVKMKEKGDIPEGYSVSREKKERFSLILESASTNQTSMYLCASSLPWTVSYEQYFGPGTRLTVT.

The chain carries TRBV12-2 and TRBJ2-7; the D call of TRBD1 is as the table states it, not checked on the DNA. TRBV12-2 is flagged as a pseudogene. The CDR3 has 15 amino acids. CDR3 nucleotides: TGTGCAAGTCGCTTAGTTGGACACCAAGCCCACGAGCAGTACTTC. It translates to CASRLVGHQAHEQYF.

The chain employs TRBV10-3 and TRBJ1-1; 7 nucleotides line up with TRBD1. CDR3 size: 14 residues. The V gene end was trimmed by 10 bases and the J gene end by 5 bases; junction bases not matched to a gene: 13. Per germline, CDR1 ENHRY and CDR2 SYGVKD. CDR3 protein: CATKQGLVGTEAFF. The DNA for the CDR3 is TGTGCCACCAAACAGGGGTTGGTTGGGACTGAAGCTTTCTTT.

This clone was observed a few times. This sequence joins TRBV7-9 and TRBJ1-6, with D unclear. The V end was cut by 0 bases, the J end by 10 bases, with 10 bases between. The CDR3 has 14 residues. Per germline, CDR1 SEHNR and CDR2 FQNEAQ (reference sequence). The CDR3 bases are TGTGCCAGCAGCTTAGCGGGCGGGAGCTCACCCCTCCACTTT. Its protein product is CASSLAGGSSPLHF. Full variable domain (outside the CDR3, taken from reference TRBV7-9 and TRBJ1-6): DTGVSQNPRHKITKRGQNVTFRCDPISEHNRLYWYRQTLGQGPEFLTYFQNEAQLEKSRLLSDRFSAERPKGSFSTLEIQRTEQGDSAMYLCASSLAGGSSPLHFGNGTRLTVT.

V usage is TRBV9 and J usage is TRBJ2-5, with D possibly matching TRBD1 (7 bases). This CDR3 contains 13 residues. Germline lookup yields CDR1 SGDLS and CDR2 YYNGEE. Deletions cut 4 bases from V and 6 bases from J, with 13 bases between. CDR3 amino acids: CASSPQGGKTQYF. The CDR3 DNA sequence: TGTGCCAGCAGCCCTCAGGGGGGAAAGACCCAGTACTTC.

The V and J genes are TRBV28 and TRBJ1-2, with 9 positions matching TRBD1. Germline V lookup: CDR1 MDHEN, CDR2 SYDVKM. This CDR3 spans 16 amino acids. Trimming took 4 bases from V and 4 from J; bases not matched to a gene: 10. The CDR3 DNA is TGTGCCAGCAGTTCCTATGTGGGACAGGGACCCTATGGCTACACCTTC. As protein: CASSSYVGQGPYGYTF.

This rearrangement joins TRBV6-6 to TRBJ1-6, with 8 bases that match TRBD1. This CDR3 has 15 residues. Germline V gene lookup returns CDR1 MNHNY and CDR2 SVGAGI (reference sequence). Germline trimming cut 6 bases from V and 10 bases from J; bases unmatched to any gene: 11. The CDR3 DNA is TGTGCCAGCAGGCCAGGACAGGGAAAAAGGTCACCCCTCCACTTT. It specifies CASRPGQGKRSPLHF.

The V gene is TRBV4-1, the J gene TRBJ2-7; 7 positions agree with TRBD2. V shed 11 bases, J shed 3 bases, and the junction held 13 bases outside the gene matches. The CDR3 totals 14 residues. Germline V lookup: CDR1 MGHRA, CDR2 YSYEKL. In DNA form, the CDR3 reads TGCGCCCCCAGCCGGCCTGGGGGGGACTACGAGCAGTACTTC. This codes for CAPSRPGGDYEQYF.

V is TRBV2 and J is TRBJ1-1; possible D gene TRBD1, 6 bases. The CDR3 has 11 residues. Between the trimmed V and J ends, which lost 2 bases and 13 bases, there was a span of 11 bases. Germline assignment: CDR1 SNHLY and CDR2 FYNNEI. The DNA of the CDR3 is TGTGCCAGCAGTGAACGAGGGGGTGGTTTCTTT. Protein sequence: CASSERGGGFF.